A selection of T cell receptor beta chains follows, all from one sample in a study of T cells after yellow fever vaccination. TCRdb redid the calling of the 5' RACE reads with MiXCR, one entry per CDR3 protein. The sample lists almost 600,000 distinct CDR3 sequences; roughly 14% were seen once. The material was PBMCs, obtained on the day of the yellow fever booster vaccination. The source of these receptors is a man aged 25-40 years who received the YFV17D yellow fever vaccine. CDR3s include the opening cysteine and the closing phenylalanine or tryptophan. A D gene is named only where the DNA matches it firmly. Expanded clones are given a class, and other clones once, few, many or no size at all.

V: TRBV27
J: TRBJ2-1
D: -
size: few
CDR3: CASSLIQGRYNEQFF
DNA: TGTGCCAGCAGTTTAATCCAGGGAAGATACAATGAGCAGTTCTTC

V: TRBV29-1
J: TRBJ1-4
D: -
size: -
CDR3: CSVGFSGEKLFF
DNA: TGCAGCGTGGGATTTTCAGGGGAAAAACTGTTTTTT

V: TRBV18
J: TRBJ2-7
D: TRBD1
size: few
CDR3: CASSPSGQGFYEQYF
DNA: TGTGCCAGCTCACCATCCGGACAGGGATTCTACGAGCAGTACTTC

V: TRBV4-3
J: TRBJ1-6
D: TRBD1
size: few
CDR3: CASSQDEGANSPLHF
DNA: TGCGCCAGCAGCCAAGACGAGGGGGCTAATTCACCCCTCCACTTT

V: TRBV5-1
J: TRBJ2-3
D: TRBD2
size: few
CDR3: CASSLGLAGVGTQYF
DNA: TGCGCCAGCAGCTTGGGACTAGCGGGAGTTGGTACGCAGTATTTT

V: TRBV29-1
J: TRBJ2-3
D: -
size: -
CDR3: CSARGEGYDTQYF
DNA: TGCAGCGCTAGGGGCGAGGGGTACGATACGCAGTATTTT

V: TRBV20-1
J: TRBJ2-3
D: -
size: few
CDR3: CSASGPRRDTQYF
DNA: TGCAGTGCTAGCGGGCCTAGGAGGGATACGCAGTATTTT

V: TRBV10-3
J: TRBJ2-1
D: -
size: -
CDR3: CAISELTGSSYNEQFF
DNA: TGTGCCATCAGTGAGTTGACTGGGAGCTCCTACAATGAGCAGTTCTTC

V: TRBV7-3
J: TRBJ1-1
D: -
size: -
CDR3: CASSLYGTGLEEAFF
DNA: TGTGCCAGCAGCCTTTATGGGACGGGTTTGGAAGAAGCTTTCTTT

V: TRBV7-9
J: TRBJ2-3
D: TRBD1
size: -
CDR3: CATLKLQGPTDTQYF
DNA: TGTGCCACCCTTAAATTACAGGGGCCCACAGATACGCAGTATTTT

V: TRBV7-6
J: TRBJ2-5
D: -
size: -
CDR3: CASSLIGGRRETQYF
DNA: TGTGCCAGCAGCCTTATAGGCGGCCGCCGGGAGACCCAGTACTTC

V: TRBV27
J: TRBJ2-5
D: -
size: -
CDR3: CASRKTSTGPETQYF
DNA: TGTGCCAGCAGAAAGACTTCCACGGGGCCCGAGACCCAGTACTTC

V: TRBV5-1
J: TRBJ2-2
D: -
size: few
CDR3: CASSSRVDTGELFF
DNA: TGCGCCAGCAGCTCGCGGGTCGACACCGGGGAGCTGTTTTTT

V: TRBV7-2
J: TRBJ1-2
D: -
size: -
CDR3: CASSPEAGGLYGYTF
DNA: TGTGCCAGCAGCCCAGAGGCAGGAGGGCTCTATGGCTACACCTTC

V: TRBV21-1
J: TRBJ2-7
D: -
size: few
CDR3: CASPRVGKTYEQYF
DNA: TGTGCCAGCCCTAGGGTCGGCAAAACCTACGAGCAGTACTTC

V: TRBV4-3
J: TRBJ1-2
D: -
size: -
CDR3: CASSQDSQGSPYGYTF
DNA: TGCGCCAGCAGCCAAGATTCGCAGGGTAGTCCCTATGGCTACACCTTC

V: TRBV5-1
J: TRBJ1-1
D: -
size: -
CDR3: CASGRQAGTEAFF
DNA: TGCGCCAGCGGTCGACAGGCTGGCACTGAAGCTTTCTTT

V: TRBV12-3/TRBV12-4
J: TRBJ1-6
D: -
size: -
CDR3: CASSFTVNSPLHF
DNA: TGTGCCAGCAGTTTCACAGTGAATTCACCCCTCCACTTT

V: TRBV7-2
J: TRBJ2-7
D: TRBD2
size: many
CDR3: CASSHGLAGEYEQYF
DNA: TGTGCCAGCAGCCACGGACTAGCGGGAGAGTACGAGCAGTACTTC

V: TRBV7-9
J: TRBJ1-2
D: -
size: -
CDR3: CASSLDRNGYTF
DNA: TGTGCCAGCAGCTTAGACAGAAATGGCTACACCTTC

V: TRBV29-1
J: TRBJ2-5
D: TRBD1
size: -
CDR3: CSVVYYTGTAQKTQYF
DNA: TGCAGCGTTGTTTATTATACCGGGACAGCTCAAAAGACCCAGTACTTC

V: TRBV27
J: TRBJ2-5
D: TRBD1
size: few
CDR3: CASSRWTGQETQYF
DNA: TGTGCCAGCAGCCGTTGGACAGGACAAGAGACCCAGTACTTC

V: TRBV20-1
J: TRBJ2-2
D: -
size: -
CDR3: CSARVPAGNTGELFF
DNA: TGCAGTGCTAGAGTCCCAGCCGGTAACACCGGGGAGCTGTTTTTT

V: TRBV12-3/TRBV12-4
J: TRBJ2-1
D: -
size: few
CDR3: CASSFLSNEQFF
DNA: TGTGCCAGCAGTTTTCTTTCCAATGAGCAGTTCTTC

V: TRBV11-2
J: TRBJ1-1
D: -
size: -
CDR3: CASSLDGQTNTEAFF
DNA: TGTGCCAGCAGCTTAGACGGACAGACGAACACTGAAGCTTTCTTT

V: TRBV7-8
J: TRBJ2-5
D: TRBD2
size: few
CDR3: CASSLGLAGGLEETQYF
DNA: TGTGCCAGCAGCTTAGGTCTAGCGGGAGGATTGGAAGAGACCCAGTACTTC

V: TRBV19
J: TRBJ2-1
D: TRBD2
size: -
CDR3: CASTLVASGDNEQFF
DNA: TGTGCCAGTACTTTGGTGGCTAGCGGGGACAATGAGCAGTTCTTC

V: TRBV7-9
J: TRBJ2-1
D: -
size: -
CDR3: CASTAREMGNEQFF
DNA: TGTGCCAGCACGGCTCGGGAGATGGGGAATGAGCAGTTCTTC

V: TRBV5-1
J: TRBJ1-6
D: -
size: few
CDR3: CASSLAGRENSPLHF
DNA: TGCGCCAGCAGCTTGGCCGGCAGGGAAAATTCACCCCTCCACTTT

V: TRBV7-8
J: TRBJ2-4
D: TRBD2
size: few
CDR3: CASSARLAGGENIQYF
DNA: TGTGCCAGCAGCGCCCGACTAGCGGGAGGAGAAAACATTCAGTACTTC

V: TRBV27
J: TRBJ2-1
D: -
size: -
CDR3: CASFSGGLEFF
DNA: TGTGCCAGCTTCTCGGGTGGGTTGGAGTTCTTC

V: TRBV5-1
J: TRBJ2-5
D: TRBD2
size: -
CDR3: CASSLVTSGQETQYF
DNA: TGCGCCAGCAGCTTGGTTACTAGCGGACAAGAGACCCAGTACTTC

V: TRBV7-7
J: TRBJ2-3
D: -
size: few
CDR3: CASSEAAGRTDTQYF
DNA: TGTGCTAGCAGCGAGGCGGCCGGACGCACAGATACGCAGTATTTT

V: TRBV12-3/TRBV12-4
J: TRBJ2-5
D: TRBD2
size: few
CDR3: CASSLGLAGGYQETQYF
DNA: TGTGCCAGCAGTTTAGGTCTAGCGGGAGGGTACCAAGAGACCCAGTACTTC

V: TRBV6-1
J: TRBJ2-7
D: TRBD1
size: -
CDR3: CASSEGTGGRYEQYF
DNA: TGTGCCAGCAGCGAGGGGACAGGGGGCAGGTACGAGCAGTACTTC

V: TRBV12-3/TRBV12-4
J: TRBJ2-6
D: TRBD2
size: -
CDR3: CASFLRGSGRGSGANVLTF
DNA: TGTGCCAGCTTCCTAAGAGGATCCGGGAGGGGCTCTGGGGCCAACGTCCTGACTTTC

V: TRBV14
J: TRBJ1-1
D: -
size: -
CDR3: CASSPVHGMNTEAFF
DNA: TGTGCCAGCAGCCCAGTTCATGGTATGAACACTGAAGCTTTCTTT

V: TRBV4-1
J: TRBJ1-5
D: TRBD1
size: few
CDR3: CASSLTGGIDQPQHF
DNA: TGCGCCAGCAGCCTGACAGGGGGAATCGATCAGCCCCAGCATTTT

V: TRBV6-2/TRBV6-3
J: TRBJ2-1
D: -
size: few
CDR3: CASSYPPRQGGEQFF
DNA: TGTGCCAGCAGTTATCCCCCTCGGCAGGGTGGTGAGCAGTTCTTC